This note documents a single T cell receptor (beta chain) sequence. Regions amplified from RNA transcripts were the TCR beta CDR3 regions. When the TCR CDR3 underwent first-round RT-PCR, the HTBI primer set was used. From the multiplex PCR reads, TCRdb called clonotypes with MiXCR, one entry per CDR3 protein. The table shows approximately 590,000 distinct CDR3 sequences, with approximately 14% occurring only once. This sample is part of a study of T cells in Graves' hyperthyroidism and ophthalmopathy. The CDR3 consists of 15 residues. Germline CDR1 and CDR2: LNHDA and SQIVND (reference sequence). V was clipped by 8 bases and J by 1 base; unmatched bases: 9.

The sequenced material came from blood. This sequence originates from a woman between 25 and 40 years old with Graves' hyperthyroidism. This rearrangement joins TRBV19 to TRBJ2-7, with 9 bases aligning to TRBD1. For the CDR3, the DNA is TGTGCCAGTTCGCCGAGGACAGGGGCATCCTACGAGCAGTACTTC. Translated: CASSPRTGASYEQYF.